Listed below are T cell receptor beta chains from one sample, sequenced in a study of siplizumab effects on memory and regulatory T cells. Sequencing was performed with immunoSEQ multiplex PCR; in TCRdb, only in-frame clones are kept and a portion is missing. The sample records 56,000 or so clones, 95% to 98% being singletons. The sequenced material came from naive CD8+ T cells sorted from blood. The origin of the receptors is a human donor in good health. Each CDR3 is given with its conserved first and last residue. Each record gives: CDR3 length, D gene, J gene, V gene, CDR3 protein, CDR3 DNA. The D gene is left open where the match is weak.

>11|NA|TRBJ2-5|TRBV7-8
CASSSTSPQYF
TGTGCCAGCAGCTCCACTAGTCCCCAGTACTTC
>12|NA|TRBJ1-2|TRBV6-1
CASSLRAGGYTF
TGTGCCAGCAGTCTCAGGGCGGGTGGCTACACCTTC
>17|TRBD2|TRBJ2-4|TRBV7-2
CASSPGPSGDPKNIQYF
TGTGCCAGCAGCCCAGGTCCTAGCGGGGACCCCAAAAACATTCAGTACTTC
>16|TRBD1|TRBJ2-3|TRBV7-9
CASSLGIQGAGDTQYF
TGTGCCAGCAGCTTAGGGATACAGGGGGCGGGAGATACGCAGTATTTT
>15|NA|TRBJ2-7|TRBV27
CASSLQTGRGYEQYF
TGTGCCAGCAGTTTACAGACGGGCCGGGGTTACGAGCAGTACTTC
>15|NA|TRBJ1-2|TRBV9
CASSAPRDGNYGYTF
TGTGCCAGCAGCGCCCCCCGGGACGGTAACTATGGCTACACCTTC
>15|NA|TRBJ1-1|TRBV13
CASSFSGAMNTEAFF
TGTGCCAGCAGCTTTTCAGGGGCTATGAACACTGAAGCTTTCTTT
>16|TRBD1|TRBJ2-5|TRBV28
CASSLFVGQGLETQYF
TGTGCCAGCAGTTTATTCGTCGGACAGGGACTTGAGACCCAGTACTTC
>14|TRBD1|TRBJ1-2|TRBV5-4
CASTLTGVGYGYTF
TGTGCCAGCACCCTGACAGGGGTCGGCTATGGCTACACCTTC
>15|NA|TRBJ1-5|TRBV7-9
CASSRSLSSNQPQHF
TGTGCCAGCAGCCGGTCCCTGTCGAGCAATCAGCCCCAGCATTTT
>13|TRBD1|TRBJ2-1|TRBV6-5
CASSYSSRTGVFF
TGTGCCAGCAGTTACTCGAGCCGGACAGGGGTATTCTTC
>15|TRBD2|TRBJ2-1|TRBV7-9
CASSFPAGATNEQFF
TGTGCCAGCAGCTTCCCTGCGGGAGCTACCAATGAGCAGTTCTTC
>17|NA|TRBJ2-3|TRBV7-6
CASSKELAGLSTDTQYF
TGTGCCAGCAGCAAAGAACTCGCGGGACTTAGCACAGATACGCAGTATTTT
>14|NA|TRBJ1-1|TRBV9
CASSVGHYSPEAFF
TGTGCCAGCAGCGTAGGCCACTATAGTCCTGAAGCTTTCTTT
>14|NA|TRBJ1-5|TRBV12-5
CASGLTTGDQPQHF
TGTGCTAGTGGTTTGACGACGGGGGATCAGCCCCAGCATTTT
>15|TRBD1|TRBJ2-5|TRBV6-5
CASSETGETQETQYF
TGTGCCAGCTCGGAGACAGGGGAGACCCAAGAGACCCAGTACTTC
>13|NA|TRBJ1-1|TRBV9
CASSAGLNTEAFF
TGTGCCAGCAGCGCAGGGCTGAACACTGAAGCTTTCTTT